This TCR beta chain was obtained from a study of T cell changes during pregnancy in multiple sclerosis (dated by TCRdb to the late 2010s). With regard to the full study: In women with multiple sclerosis, the researchers looked at how the T cell repertoire shifted as pregnancy progressed.

The library relied on the immunoSEQ multiplex PCR assay. In TCRdb, the immuneACCESS table is reduced to in-frame sequences with V and J assigned. These tables do not hold every clone; where another copy was compared, an unresolved V gene accounts for under half, and the others remain unexplained. The sample records some 110,000 clones, about 90% of which are singletons. About 1.5% of the sample lies in the top ten. For this clone: This receptor's antigen is unknown. Base-call qualities are not available, and no considerably larger clone is one nucleotide away.

Inclusive of the bounding cysteine and phenylalanine, the CDR3 is 15 residues long. Just CDR3 DNA is preserved here, 45 bases in frame from base 1. The germline V gene specifies SGHTA as CDR1 and FQGNSA as CDR2. The junction shows trimming of 5 bases on V and 7 bases on J, and the gene matches do not reach 11 bases of it. This sequence originates from a female donor with multiple sclerosis, enrolled in a pregnancy study. The input for sequencing was peripheral blood, taken before pregnancy. This chain joins TRBV7-2 to TRBJ2-5; 9 central nucleotides agree with TRBD1. The CDR3 in this case is CASSLGGTGPRTQYF. The DNA sequence is TGTGCCAGCAGCCTAGGGGGGACAGGGCCGAGGACCCAGTACTTC.